The 22 T cell receptor beta chains listed next were all sequenced from one sample in a study of blood T cell repertoires in COVID-19. Only in-frame clones appear in the TCRdb table, and some are missing; sequencing was by immunoSEQ multiplex PCR. This table holds roughly 280,000 clones, roughly 88% found once. Sequencing was performed on peripheral blood. The receptors come from a woman between 65 and 79 years old with acute or convalescent COVID-19.

The CDR3 coding sequence is TGTGCCTGGATGGGACAGGCGGAGGAGACCCAGTACTTC. Translation: CAWMGQAEETQYF. The chain links TRBV30 to TRBJ2-5; 8 bases are shared with TRBD1. Germline V lookup: CDR1 GTSNPN, CDR2 SVGIG (reference sequence). The J segment lost 5 bases and the V segment lost 4 bases, leaving 6 bases of the junction unmatched. The CDR3 spans 13 residues.

With respect to this clone: This sample includes further DNA sequences coding for the same CDR3. V gene TRBV14 combines with J gene TRBJ2-7, with unresolved D. The CDR3 sequence is 12 residues long. Germline loops: CDR1 SGHDN, CDR2 FVKESK. V lost 1 base to trimming and J lost 3 bases, with 4 bases between them. The CDR3 DNA reads TGTGCCAGCAGCCAAGTCCGCTACGAGCAGTACTTC. This codes for CASSQVRYEQYF.

The J gene is TRBJ1-5, the V gene TRBV2, with D unresolved. This CDR3 is 14 amino acids long. CDR1 SNHLY and CDR2 FYNNEI come from the germline V gene. V gave up 6 bases and J gave up 0 bases, with 9 bases separating them. The CDR3 region has the DNA TGTGCCAGCAGGGGCCCATATAGCAATCAGCCCCAGCATTTT. Translated: CASRGPYSNQPQHF.

This rearrangement joins TRBV7-8 to TRBJ2-4, with D maybe TRBD2 (5 bases). This CDR3 comprises 15 residues. V was cut by 1 base and J by 9 bases, with 16 bases left in between. Germline V gives CDR1 SGHVS, CDR2 FQNEAQ. The CDR3 reads CASSLGGAQGFIQYF. As DNA, the CDR3 is TGTGCCAGCAGCTTAGGGGGAGCCCAAGGGTTCATTCAGTACTTC.

This rearrangement joins TRBV6-1 to TRBJ2-5; TRBD2 is a possible D gene (5 bases). Trimming left V 2 bases short and J 5 bases short, with 15 bases between. The CDR3 extends over 15 amino acids. Germline V CDR1 and CDR2: MNHNS, SASEGT. Here the CDR3 reads CASSESIGGWETQYF. As DNA, the CDR3 is TGTGCCAGCAGTGAAAGTATTGGAGGCTGGGAGACCCAGTACTTC.

The V and J genes are TRBV5-4 and TRBJ2-7; TRBD1 matches at 8 bases. Germline values: CDR1 SGHNT, CDR2 YYREEE (reference sequence). V gave up 5 bases and J gave up 6 bases; unmatched junction bases: 7. The CDR3 contains 13 residues. CDR3 in amino acids: CASSRETGVEQYF. The CDR3 bases are TGTGCCAGCAGTCGGGAGACAGGGGTCGAGCAGTACTTC.

This chain connects TRBV11-2 to TRBJ1-1; D may be TRBD1 (6 bases). The V gene lost 3 bases and the J gene lost 2 bases, with 19 bases spanning the gap. The CDR3 extends over 17 amino acids. CDR1 and CDR2 (germline): SGHAT, FQNNGV. CDR3 nucleotide sequence: TGTGCCAGCAGCTTTGGATTCGCGAGGGGGTCTAACACTGAAGCTTTCTTT. Translation gives CASSFGFARGSNTEAFF.

This clone was seen a handful of times. V usage is TRBV3-1 (or the pseudogene TRBV3-2) and J usage is TRBJ1-2, with D possibly being TRBD1 (5 bases). This CDR3 spans 12 amino acids. Per the germline V gene, CDR1 is LGHDT and CDR2 is YNNKEL (reference sequence). V shed 0 bases and J shed 8 bases, with 7 bases lying between them. The CDR3 protein is CASSQDSGGYTF. The CDR3 DNA sequence: TGTGCCAGCAGCCAAGATTCAGGGGGCTACACCTTC.

V and J are TRBV19 and TRBJ2-3; 8 bases align to TRBD2. The ends lost 4 bases at V and 4 bases at J; junction bases unmatched: 7. The length of the CDR3 is 15 residues. Per germline, CDR1 LNHDA and CDR2 SQIVND (reference sequence). CDR3 sequence (DNA): TGTGCCAGTAGTAACCGGGAGGGGAGATCAGATACGCAGTATTTT. Protein: CASSNREGRSDTQYF.

This chain connects TRBV11-3 to TRBJ1-5; D perhaps matches TRBD1 (6 bases). V lost 0 bases and J 4 bases, leaving 19 bases between the germline ends. The CDR3 runs 18 residues. The germline V gene has CDR1 SGHNT and CDR2 YENEEA. DNA for the CDR3: TGTGCCAGCAGCTTAGAGTCGTCAGGGAGGGGGGAAAATCAGCCCCAGCATTTT. Translation: CASSLESSGRGENQPQHF.

The chain links TRBV7-9 to TRBJ1-6; D unresolved. This CDR3 is built from 14 residues. Trimming shortened V by 2 bases and J by 8 bases, and 10 bases separated the two germline ends. Germline V lookup: CDR1 SEHNR, CDR2 FQNEAQ (reference sequence). In nucleotides, the CDR3 is TGTGCCAGCAGCTTATCTATCGGAGATTCACCCCTCCACTTT. Translating gives CASSLSIGDSPLHF.

Turning to this clone: One junction end does not reproduce the germline sequence, and a read error may be involved. This specimen includes other DNA sequences encoding the same CDR3. This chain uses TRBV5-1 with TRBJ2-3; D is possibly TRBD1 (6 bases). Germline V lookup: CDR1 SGHRS, CDR2 YFSETQ. The CDR3 extends over 13 amino acids. CDR3 nucleotide sequence: TGCGCCAGCAGTTTGGGGGCCACAGATACGCAGTATTTT. It codes for CASSLGATDTQYF.

This rearrangement joins TRBV5-1 to TRBJ2-5; 10 bases line up with TRBD2. This CDR3 comprises 17 residues. CDR1 and CDR2 from the germline V gene are SGHRS and YFSETQ. V trimming: 0 bases; J trimming: 2 bases; junction bases outside the gene matches: 7. The CDR3 loop reads CASSLAPGLAAQETQYF. CDR3 nucleotide sequence: TGCGCCAGCAGCTTGGCCCCAGGACTAGCGGCTCAAGAGACCCAGTACTTC.

This chain connects TRBV7-2 to TRBJ2-1; TRBD2 is a possible D gene (6 bases). The V end lost 5 bases, the J end lost 9 bases, and 17 bases lay between the germline ends. This CDR3 has 14 residues. Germline CDR1 reads SGHTA; CDR2 reads FQGNSA. In nucleotides, the CDR3 is TGTGCCAGCAGCCGCGAAAGGACTATAGGTGAGCAGTTCTTC. This gives the protein CASSRERTIGEQFF.

The chain recombines TRBV4-1 with TRBJ1-5; unclear D gene. The germline CDR1 and CDR2 sequences are MGHRA and YSYEKL. Trimming left V 1 base short and J 5 bases short, with 9 bases between. This CDR3 spans 14 amino acids. The CDR3 DNA reads as TGCGCCAGCAGCCAAGTAACAGCGGATCAGCCCCAGCATTTT. Translated: CASSQVTADQPQHF.

The chain joins TRBV2 to TRBJ1-4; no firm D call. With 6 bases removed from V and 8 bases from J, the gap between germline ends came to 13 bases. This CDR3 has 13 residues. From germline, CDR1 is SNHLY and CDR2 FYNNEI. The CDR3 loop reads CASRRQWSEKLFF. The CDR3 nucleotides are TGTGCCAGCAGAAGGCAATGGAGCGAAAAACTGTTTTTT.

The gene calls are TRBV6-6 and TRBJ1-2, with a possible D match to TRBD1 (6 bases). CDR1 is MNHNY and CDR2 is SVGAGI in the germline V gene (reference sequence). This CDR3 has 16 amino acids. Trimming shortened V by 6 bases and J by 4 bases, and 21 bases separated the two germline ends. The DNA for the CDR3 is TGTGCCAGCAGCCTACTTTATCAGGGGTCGGGCTATGGCTACACCTTC. Translating it yields CASSLLYQGSGYGYTF.

This clone was detected once. The V and J genes are TRBV5-1 and TRBJ2-2; D not certain. CDR1 is SGHRS, CDR2 YFSETQ, per germline. The CDR3 spans 14 residues. V lost 4 bases and J 7 bases, leaving 14 bases between the germline ends. The CDR3 is CASSPEASIGELFF. DNA of the CDR3: TGCGCCAGCAGCCCCGAGGCCTCGATCGGGGAGCTGTTTTTT.

This rearrangement joins TRBV7-8 to TRBJ2-1; TRBD2 is a possible D gene (5 bases). V lost 2 bases and J lost 3, with 8 bases in between. Germline V gene sequence: CDR1 SGHVS, CDR2 FQNEAQ. CDR3 length: 14 residues. The CDR3 DNA follows: TGTGCCAGCAGCTTAAGCGGCCGCTACAATGAGCAGTTCTTC. Its translation: CASSLSGRYNEQFF.

The genes are TRBV3-1 (or the pseudogene TRBV3-2) and TRBJ1-1; 9 bases are shared with TRBD1. Trimming took 3 bases from V and 1 from J; bases not matched to a gene: 6. The germline V gene has CDR1 LGHDT and CDR2 YNNKEL (reference sequence). The CDR3 length is 16 residues. The CDR3 nucleotides are TGTGCCAGCAGCCAGGCGGGACAGGGTAGGAACACTGAAGCTTTCTTT. As protein: CASSQAGQGRNTEAFF.

The chain links TRBV12-3 or TRBV12-4 to TRBJ2-1, with 9 bases fitting TRBD2. V dropped 7 bases and J dropped 4; count of bases not matched to a gene: 2. The CDR3 totals 13 residues. CDR3 coding DNA: TGTGCCAGCACTAGCGGGGCTTACAATGAGCAGTTCTTC. Translated: CASTSGAYNEQFF.

The CDR3 spells CASSGTGYGYTF. The CDR3 nucleotides are TGTGCCAGCTCCGGGACTGGTTATGGCTACACCTTC. The chain is built from TRBV18 and TRBJ1-2, with a possible D match to TRBD1 (5 bases). Trimming pared 6 bases from V and 5 bases from J, leaving 10 bases between. Germline CDR1 KGHSH, CDR2 LQKENI. This CDR3 is built from 12 residues.